This entry features one T cell receptor beta chain sequence. Its antigen is unidentified. Germline V gives CDR1 MNHEY, CDR2 SVGEGT. The V gene lost 5 bases and the J gene lost 3 bases, with 14 bases spanning the gap. The CDR3 has 15 amino acids. With a J-beta primer mix and a sample-barcoded 5' primer, a second PCR ran about 6 to 11 cycles. One entry per CDR3 protein results from TCRdb running MiXCR on the 5' RACE reads. In the table there are about 680,000 distinct CDR3 sequences, roughly 50% of which are singletons. This record belongs to a study of blood T cells in healthy people across ages. As for the study in general: Capture via template switching afforded approximately one barcoded beta molecule per two T cells.

Study outcomes and limitations: Donors of long life had a larger count of naive CD4+ cells and greater diversity than aged donors.

Donors each provided about 9.5 milliliters of peripheral blood. Isolation recovered at least 7 million PBMCs from every sample. The receptor was derived from a woman aged 60 to 75 in good health. Material for sequencing was blood. This rearrangement joins TRBV6-2 or TRBV6-3 to TRBJ1-5; a possible D gene is TRBD1 (6 bases). The CDR3 reads CASSAADRPNQPQHF. CDR3 nucleotide sequence: TGTGCCAGCAGTGCGGCAGACAGGCCCAATCAGCCCCAGCATTTT.